A single sample gave rise to the 25 T cell receptor beta chains below, sequenced in a study of cytomegalovirus exposure and HLA in healthy donors. This PCR relied on a set of 60 Vbeta primers and 13 Jbeta primers. TCRdb keeps only in-frame clones here, not all; method: immunoSEQ multiplex PCR. Of some 200,000 clones listed, about three quarters are singletons. The specimen was PBMCs. These receptors came from a man in his forties in good health and CMV-seronegative.

This chain connects TRBV7-2 to TRBJ1-1, with 7 bases fitting TRBD1. The CDR3 spans 13 residues. Trimming took 3 bases from V and 6 from J; bases not matched to a gene: 4. From germline, CDR1 is SGHTA and CDR2 FQGNSA. This CDR3 reads CASSLSRGSEAFF. The CDR3 region has the DNA TGTGCCAGCAGCTTGAGCAGGGGGTCTGAAGCTTTCTTT.

The genes are TRBV5-4 and TRBJ2-5, with TRBD2 matching 16 bases. Germline assignment: CDR1 SGHNT and CDR2 YYREEE (reference sequence). This CDR3 comprises 18 residues. After removal of 5 bases from V and 1 base from J, the junction contained 8 bases not matched to a gene. CDR3 coding DNA: TGTGCCAGCAGACCTCCGGGACTAGCGGGAGGGAGCCAAGAGACCCAGTACTTC. Encoded protein: CASRPPGLAGGSQETQYF.

The chain links TRBV13 to TRBJ2-3; TRBD2 matches at 9 bases. Germline V gives CDR1 PRHDT, CDR2 FYEKMQ (reference sequence). After removal of 7 bases from V and 2 bases from J, the junction contained 13 bases not matched to a gene. The CDR3 runs 17 residues. The CDR3 sequence is CASTLDPTSGYTDTQYF. The CDR3 DNA sequence: TGTGCCAGCACCCTAGATCCGACTAGCGGATACACAGATACGCAGTATTTT. The complete variable domain, with remaining parts taken from reference TRBV13 and TRBJ2-3, reads AAGVIQSPRHLIKEKRETATLKCYPIPRHDTVYWYQQGPGQDPQFLISFYEKMQSDKGSIPDRFSAQQFSDYHSELNMSSLELGDSALYFCASTLDPTSGYTDTQYFGPGTRLTVL.

The rearrangement uses TRBV18 and TRBJ1-2; 8 bases align to TRBD1. The CDR3 covers 15 residues. CDR1 is KGHSH and CDR2 is LQKENI in the germline V gene. V was clipped by 6 bases and J by 0 bases; unmatched bases: 6. The CDR3 sequence: CASSPDRGANYGYTF. The CDR3 bases are TGTGCCAGCTCTCCCGACAGGGGAGCTAACTATGGCTACACCTTC.

The chain employs TRBV28 and TRBJ1-2; no reliable D call. The CDR3 contains 15 residues. The germline gives CDR1 MDHEN, CDR2 SYDVKM. Trimming shortened V by 3 bases and J by 2 bases, and 13 bases separated the two germline ends. The CDR3 region has the DNA TGTGCCAGCAGTTTGACGGGTCAGAAGAACTATGGCTACACCTTC. Amino acid sequence: CASSLTGQKNYGYTF.

This chain uses TRBV5-1 with TRBJ2-1, with D tentatively TRBD1 (5 bases). CDR3 length equals 16 residues. From germline, CDR1 is SGHRS and CDR2 YFSETQ. V lost 0 bases and J 0 bases, leaving 10 bases between the germline ends. CDR3 sequence reads: CASSLVTASSYNEQFF. CDR3 in DNA: TGCGCCAGCAGCTTGGTGACAGCCAGCTCCTACAATGAGCAGTTCTTC. The full variable domain, its missing parts supplied by reference TRBV5-1 and TRBJ2-1, is KAGVTQTPRYLIKTRGQQVTLSCSPISGHRSVSWYQQTPGQGLQFLFEYFSETQRNKGNFPGRFSGRQFSNSRSEMNVSTLELGDSALYLCASSLVTASSYNEQFFGPGTRLTVL.

This chain joins TRBV27 and TRBJ1-2; D perhaps matches TRBD1 (6 bases). Trimming shortened V by 8 bases and J by 8 bases, and 18 bases separated the two germline ends. The CDR3 is 13 amino acids. Germline V gene sequence: CDR1 MNHEY, CDR2 SMNVEV (reference sequence). The CDR3 spells CASGFPNREGYTF. DNA of the CDR3: TGTGCCAGCGGATTCCCGAACAGGGAGGGCTACACCTTC.

The genes are TRBV5-4 and TRBJ1-4; tentatively, D is TRBD1 (6 bases). V was shortened by 4 bases and J by 0 bases, with 13 bases between the two germline ends. CDR3 length: 16 amino acids. CDR1 is SGHNT, CDR2 YYREEE, per germline (reference sequence). CDR3 DNA sequence: TGTGCCAGCAGCCGGAAACAGGGTGCAACTAATGAAAAACTGTTTTTT. It yields the protein CASSRKQGATNEKLFF.

J is TRBJ2-1 and V is TRBV6-5; TRBD2 aligns across 7 bases. The CDR3 has 15 residues. Germline-derived CDR1 and CDR2 are MNHEY and SVGAGI. After removal of 5 bases from V and 4 bases from J, the junction contained 8 bases not matched to a gene. The CDR3 region has the DNA TGTGCCAGCAGTACTTTATCGGGGGGATACAATGAGCAGTTCTTC. It yields the protein CASSTLSGGYNEQFF.

The chain combines TRBV25-1 with TRBJ2-3, with 7 bases aligning to TRBD1. Germline V gene sequence: CDR1 MGHDK, CDR2 SYGVNS. The ends lost 0 bases at V and 3 bases at J; junction bases unmatched: 6. The CDR3 length is 16 residues. This CDR3 is CASSEYEGAWTDTQYF. CDR3 DNA: TGTGCCAGCAGTGAATATGAGGGGGCCTGGACAGATACGCAGTATTTT.

This rearrangement joins TRBV5-6 to TRBJ1-3, with D perhaps TRBD1 (5 bases). Germline lookup yields CDR1 SGHDT and CDR2 YYEEEE. The CDR3 extends over 16 amino acids. Trimming stripped 4 bases from V and 0 bases from J, with 14 bases between. In DNA form, the CDR3 reads TGTGCCAGCAGCCTGGGCCTGGGGGGCTCTGGAAACACCATATATTTT. Its protein is CASSLGLGGSGNTIYF.

The chain recombines TRBV10-1 with TRBJ2-2, with 9 bases that match TRBD1. The CDR3 covers 20 residues. V trimming: 4 bases; J trimming: 7 bases; junction bases outside the gene matches: 22. Germline V gene data show CDR1 as WNHNN and CDR2 as SYGVQD (reference sequence). CDR3 sequence (DNA): TGCGCCAGCAGTGGCAATAGGACAGGGGCCTCCACGGTCACTGTCGGGGAGCTGTTTTTT. Protein sequence: CASSGNRTGASTVTVGELFF.

V is TRBV27 and J is TRBJ2-7, with 9 bases lining up with TRBD1. CDR1 is MNHEY, CDR2 SMNVEV, per germline (reference sequence). Trimming at V came to 4 bases and at J to 6 bases, leaving 4 bases not matched to a gene. The CDR3 extends over 13 amino acids. The CDR3 sequence is CASSSQGQGEQYF. The CDR3 DNA sequence: TGTGCCAGCAGTTCTCAGGGACAGGGCGAGCAGTACTTC.

This clone was detected only once. The chain uses TRBV7-2 and TRBJ2-7, with a possible D match to TRBD1 (8 bases). V was pared by 1 base and J by 6 bases, with 16 bases between. The germline CDR1 and CDR2 sequences are SGHTA and FQGNSA. This CDR3 comprises 15 residues. CDR3 loop: CASSLVSGGGGEQYF. Written as DNA, the CDR3 is TGTGCCAGCAGCTTAGTTTCAGGGGGCGGGGGCGAGCAGTACTTC.

This clone was seen just once. The gene calls are TRBV5-1 and TRBJ1-1; 8 bases match TRBD1. Germline-derived CDR1 and CDR2 are SGHRS and YFSETQ. V shed 4 bases and J 2 bases; nucleotides not matched to a gene: 7. The CDR3 loop spans 15 amino acids. CDR3 in DNA: TGCGCCAGCAGCCCCGTCTCAGGGGGCAACACTGAAGCTTTCTTT. Its translation is CASSPVSGGNTEAFF.

The V gene is TRBV18, the J gene TRBJ1-1, with D possibly being TRBD1 (6 bases). The CDR3 length is 14 residues. Germline loops: CDR1 KGHSH, CDR2 LQKENI. V was trimmed by 8 bases and J by 8 bases, leaving 21 bases between them. The CDR3 nucleotides read TGTGCCAGCGAATTCGGCACAGGGAATGGAGAAGCTTTCTTT. Translation: CASEFGTGNGEAFF. Looking up the rest from reference TRBV18 and TRBJ1-1 gives the full variable domain: NAGVMQNPRHLVRRRGQEARLRCSPMKGHSHVYWYRQLPEEGLKFMVYLQKENIIDESGMPKERFSAEFPKEGPSILRIQQVVRGDSAAYFCASEFGTGNGEAFFGQGTRLTVV.

The rearrangement links TRBV5-1 to TRBJ1-6; 9 bases map to TRBD1. CDR3 length: 15 amino acids. V trimming: 3 bases; J trimming: 8 bases; junction bases outside the gene matches: 6. The germline gives CDR1 SGHRS, CDR2 YFSETQ. CDR3 DNA sequence: TGCGCCAGCAGCTCCGGGACAGGGAGCTATTCACCCCTCCACTTT. It translates to CASSSGTGSYSPLHF. Full variable domain (remainder filled in from reference TRBV5-1 and TRBJ1-6): KAGVTQTPRYLIKTRGQQVTLSCSPISGHRSVSWYQQTPGQGLQFLFEYFSETQRNKGNFPGRFSGRQFSNSRSEMNVSTLELGDSALYLCASSSGTGSYSPLHFGNGTRLTVT.

The V and J genes are TRBV7-9 and TRBJ2-3; 8 bases are a match to TRBD1. Germline trimming cut 2 bases from V and 5 bases from J; bases unmatched to any gene: 3. CDR1 is SEHNR and CDR2 is FQNEAQ in the germline V gene (reference sequence). CDR3 length equals 14 residues. The CDR3 region has the DNA TGTGCCAGCAGCTTATCTACAGGGGGAGATACGCAGTATTTT. This translates into CASSLSTGGDTQYF.

The V call is TRBV9, the J call TRBJ2-7; TRBD1 matches at 10 bases. V lost 5 bases to trimming and J lost 6 bases; unmatched junction nucleotides: 8. Germline V gene sequence: CDR1 SGDLS, CDR2 YYNGEE. The CDR3 sequence is 14 residues long. CDR3: CASRPGTGEAEQYF. For the CDR3, the DNA is TGTGCCAGCAGGCCCGGGACAGGGGAGGCCGAGCAGTACTTC. Full variable domain (remainder filled in from reference TRBV9 and TRBJ2-7): DSGVTQTPKHLITATGQRVTLRCSPRSGDLSVYWYQQSLDQGLQFLIQYYNGEERAKGNILERFSAQQFPDLHSELNLSSLELGDSALYFCASRPGTGEAEQYFGPGTRLTVT.

The chain employs TRBV7-9 and TRBJ2-5, with 11 bases that match TRBD2. V dropped 2 bases and J dropped 4; count of bases not matched to a gene: 3. This CDR3 has 15 amino acids. The germline V gene has CDR1 SEHNR and CDR2 FQNEAQ (reference sequence). DNA for the CDR3: TGTGCCAGCAGCTTAATCCTAGCGGGGGGAGAGACCCAGTACTTC. It is translated as CASSLILAGGETQYF.

The gene calls are TRBV5-1 and TRBJ2-7; 9 bases are shared with TRBD1. The V gene end was trimmed by 3 bases and the J gene end by 2 bases; junction bases not matched to a gene: 0. Germline loops: CDR1 SGHRS, CDR2 YFSETQ. The CDR3 covers 13 residues. The CDR3 nucleotides read TGCGCCAGCAGCTGGACAGGGGCCTACGAGCAGTACTTC. It is translated as CASSWTGAYEQYF.

The chain has TRBV15 and TRBJ1-2, with D unresolved. The germline CDR1 and CDR2 sequences are LNHNV and YYDKDF (reference sequence). CDR3 length: 13 amino acids. V was clipped by 3 bases and J by 4 bases, with 9 bases between them. This CDR3 is CATSRGEGYGYTF. The CDR3 DNA is TGTGCCACCAGCAGGGGCGAGGGCTATGGCTACACCTTC.

The rearrangement links TRBV5-4 to TRBJ2-3; 7 bases map to TRBD2. The CDR3 extends over 15 amino acids. V was pared by 1 base and J by 5 bases, with 7 bases of the junction left unmatched. Per germline, CDR1 SGHNT and CDR2 YYREEE (reference sequence). In DNA, the CDR3 is TGTGCCAGCAGCTTGAGTTTTTTAGCGGGAGATACGCAGTATTTT. This gives the protein CASSLSFLAGDTQYF.

This chain connects TRBV7-8 to TRBJ1-5; D possibly corresponds to TRBD1 (6 bases). The CDR3 is 14 amino acids. Germline CDR1 reads SGHVS; CDR2 reads FQNEAQ. V shed 6 bases and J shed 5 bases, with 14 bases lying between them. For the CDR3, the DNA is TGTGCCAGCAGACCAGGGGCAGCCGATCAGCCCCAGCATTTT. Translation: CASRPGAADQPQHF.

The CDR3 nucleotides are TGTGCCAGTAGTATAACTAGCGGGAGGAATGAGCAGTTCTTC. It is translated as CASSITSGRNEQFF. The chain joins TRBV19 to TRBJ2-1, with 12 bases aligning to TRBD2. The V gene's germline CDR1 is LNHDA and CDR2 SQIVND (reference sequence). The junction had 0 bases not matched to a gene; V was cut back by 2 bases and J by 7 bases. There are 14 residues in the CDR3.